A selection of T cell receptor beta chains follows, all from one sample in a study of cytomegalovirus exposure and HLA in healthy donors. Sequencing used immunoSEQ multiplex PCR; TCRdb keeps in-frame clones, though not all of them. In the table there are roughly 150,000 clones, more than 70% of which are singletons. Material: PBMCs. These receptors came from a male donor in good health and CMV-seronegative. Each CDR3 is given with its conserved first and last residue. Each record gives: V gene, J gene, CDR3 protein.

v_gene: TRBV5-4
j_gene: TRBJ2-2
CDR3aa: CASSWGLAGGTGELFF

v_gene: TRBV18
j_gene: TRBJ1-2
CDR3aa: CASSPRAVNGYTF

v_gene: TRBV28
j_gene: TRBJ1-1
CDR3aa: CASRLSEGANTEAFF

v_gene: TRBV18
j_gene: TRBJ1-2
CDR3aa: CASSPGTGYGYTF

v_gene: TRBV2
j_gene: TRBJ2-1
CDR3aa: CASGAGGFYNEQFF

v_gene: TRBV2
j_gene: TRBJ1-2
CDR3aa: CASSHRPKTTYGYTF

v_gene: TRBV7-9
j_gene: TRBJ2-3
CDR3aa: CASSLSSGGSILSTDTQYF

v_gene: TRBV25-1
j_gene: TRBJ1-1
CDR3aa: CASSARKNTEAFF

v_gene: TRBV10-3
j_gene: TRBJ1-5
CDR3aa: CAISESRGNQPQHF

v_gene: TRBV11-2
j_gene: TRBJ1-3
CDR3aa: CASSLDQGASGNTIYF

v_gene: TRBV5-1
j_gene: TRBJ2-7
CDR3aa: CASSFRTGESEQYF

v_gene: TRBV5-6
j_gene: TRBJ2-1
CDR3aa: CASSLRTVYNEQFF

v_gene: TRBV5-1
j_gene: TRBJ2-7
CDR3aa: CASSLGGAEPQYF

v_gene: TRBV6-5
j_gene: TRBJ1-1
CDR3aa: CASTIRRQGDTEAFF

v_gene: TRBV30
j_gene: TRBJ1-2
CDR3aa: CAWEHRGGGYTF

v_gene: TRBV15
j_gene: TRBJ2-3
CDR3aa: CATSMIAGGSDTQYF

v_gene: TRBV19
j_gene: TRBJ1-5
CDR3aa: CASSYSNQPQHF

v_gene: TRBV9
j_gene: NA
CDR3aa: CASSRTGFEQYF

v_gene: TRBV28
j_gene: TRBJ1-5
CDR3aa: CASSLQGQPQHF

v_gene: TRBV18
j_gene: TRBJ1-1
CDR3aa: CASSPRLGGGTEAFF

v_gene: TRBV19
j_gene: TRBJ2-6
CDR3aa: CASRGLGQGGTGANVLTF

v_gene: TRBV6-1
j_gene: TRBJ2-7
CDR3aa: CASLAGHHEQYF

v_gene: TRBV25-1
j_gene: TRBJ2-3
CDR3aa: CASSSESTQYF

v_gene: TRBV27
j_gene: TRBJ2-5
CDR3aa: CASAKRGGETQYF

v_gene: TRBV7-3
j_gene: TRBJ2-5
CDR3aa: CASSSRDRGQRETQYF

v_gene: TRBV28
j_gene: TRBJ2-7
CDR3aa: CASSLTGEQYF

v_gene: TRBV7-2
j_gene: TRBJ2-2
CDR3aa: CASSVDRTTGELFF

v_gene: TRBV27
j_gene: TRBJ2-1
CDR3aa: CASSLLLDNEQFF

v_gene: TRBV29-1
j_gene: TRBJ2-2
CDR3aa: CSVDRGMNTGELFF

v_gene: TRBV9
j_gene: TRBJ1-3
CDR3aa: CASSPRDRADTIYF